This entry lists 23 T cell receptor beta chains sequenced from one sample in a study of human thymus T cells. TCRdb keeps only in-frame clones here, not all; method: immunoSEQ multiplex PCR. The sample lists approximately 49,000 clones; approximately 95% were seen once. The material sequenced was blood. These receptors all stem from a girl under three years old with a congenital heart defect but otherwise immunologically healthy.

This clone is a singleton in its sample. The chain has TRBV10-3 and TRBJ2-7, with D perhaps TRBD2 (5 bases). The length of the CDR3 is 14 residues. Germline V gene sequence: CDR1 ENHRY, CDR2 SYGVKD. The V end lost 11 bases, the J end lost 3 bases, and 20 bases lay between the germline ends. The CDR3 reads CASSRGGGLYEQYF. The CDR3 bases are TGTGCCTCCTCCCGCGGCGGCGGACTCTACGAGCAGTACTTC.

In DNA form, the CDR3 reads TGCGCCAGCAGCCAAGGGGCGACAGATTACGCCGGGGAGCTGTTTTTT. The encoded protein is CASSQGATDYAGELFF. This sequence joins TRBV4-3 and TRBJ2-2, with D possibly TRBD1 on 5 matching bases. Trimming cost V 1 base and J 6 bases, with 15 bases left between them. The germline V gene encodes CDR1 LGHNA and CDR2 YSLEER. The CDR3 contains 16 residues.

The chain carries TRBV4-2 and TRBJ1-2; perhaps TRBD1 as D (5 bases). Trimming stripped 4 bases from V and 8 bases from J, with 20 bases between. The V gene's germline CDR1 is LGHNA and CDR2 YNFKEQ. The CDR3 is 15 residues long. For the CDR3, the DNA is TGTGCCAGCAGCCCCCACCGGAGGGGTGGGCAGGGCTACACCTTC. Its protein product is CASSPHRRGGQGYTF.

This chain connects TRBV5-4 to TRBJ2-3; the D gene is possibly TRBD2 (6 bases). The CDR3 length is 13 residues. Germline V gene sequence: CDR1 SGHNT, CDR2 YYREEE (reference sequence). Trimming took 10 bases from V and 3 from J, leaving 15 bases between them. CDR3 in DNA: TGTGCCGGGACTCAACGGGGTACAGATACGCAGTATTTT. Translated: CAGTQRGTDTQYF.

J is TRBJ2-3 and V is TRBV5-4; 9 nucleotides match TRBD1. The CDR3 extends over 16 amino acids. V gave up 0 bases and J gave up 1 base; unmatched junction bases: 3. Germline V CDR1 and CDR2: SGHNT, YYREEE (reference sequence). The CDR3 region has the DNA TGTGCCAGCAGCTTGGGGTGGACAGGGGGCACAGATACGCAGTATTTT. This translates into CASSLGWTGGTDTQYF.

This chain links TRBV5-1 with TRBJ2-7; 7 bases match TRBD2. This CDR3 spans 17 amino acids. Germline assignment: CDR1 SGHRS and CDR2 YFSETQ. V trimming: 0 bases; J trimming: 5 bases; junction bases outside the gene matches: 14. The CDR3 reads CASSLGIWEGVEDEQYF. The CDR3 nucleotides are TGCGCCAGCAGCTTGGGAATCTGGGAGGGAGTGGAGGACGAGCAGTACTTC.

This rearrangement joins TRBV4-1 to TRBJ2-7; D not certain. The V end lost 0 bases, the J end lost 3 bases, and 9 bases lay between the germline ends. Germline V gene sequence: CDR1 MGHRA, CDR2 YSYEKL. CDR3 length: 14 residues. The CDR3 sequence is CASSQEAAVYEQYF. DNA of the CDR3: TGCGCCAGCAGCCAAGAGGCGGCTGTCTACGAGCAGTACTTC.

The genes are TRBV5-5 and TRBJ2-7; D remains ambiguous. The V gene lost 0 bases and the J gene lost 0 bases, with 7 bases spanning the gap. Germline V gives CDR1 SGHKS, CDR2 YYEKEE (reference sequence). The CDR3 length is 14 residues. The CDR3 spells CASSLAGDSYEQYF. CDR3 nucleotide sequence: TGTGCCAGCAGCTTGGCTGGGGACTCCTACGAGCAGTACTTC.

The chain recombines TRBV18 with TRBJ2-7; D not resolved. The length of the CDR3 is 17 residues. V was clipped by 2 bases and J by 2 bases, with 19 bases between them. CDR1 is KGHSH, CDR2 LQKENI, per germline. CDR3 loop: CASSPVLGSRQTYEQYF. The DNA for the CDR3 is TGTGCCAGCTCACCAGTCCTAGGGTCGCGTCAAACCTACGAGCAGTACTTC. The variable domain in full, completed from reference TRBV18 and TRBJ2-7, reads NAGVMQNPRHLVRRRGQEARLRCSPMKGHSHVYWYRQLPEEGLKFMVYLQKENIIDESGMPKERFSAEFPKEGPSILRIQQVVRGDSAAYFCASSPVLGSRQTYEQYFGPGTRLTVT.

The CDR3 DNA follows: TGTGCCATCAGTGCGGCGGTGAGGGGGCTTATTTTCGGTGAGCAGTTCTTC. Translating gives CAISAAVRGLIFGEQFF. This chain joins TRBV10-3 and TRBJ2-1, with 7 bases aligning to TRBD1. This CDR3 has 17 amino acids. Germline-derived CDR1 and CDR2 are ENHRY and SYGVKD. V was clipped by 4 bases and J by 9 bases; unmatched bases: 18.

The rearrangement links TRBV28 to TRBJ2-7; D possibly uses TRBD1 or TRBD2 (5 bases each). The CDR3 sequence is 12 residues long. The germline V gene encodes CDR1 MDHEN and CDR2 SYDVKM. V was cut by 4 bases and J by 12 bases, with 16 bases left in between. CDR3 amino acids: CASSSRQSRGYF. In DNA, the CDR3 is TGTGCCAGCAGTTCCCGACAGTCCCGGGGGTACTTC.

This clone is a singleton in its sample. The genes are TRBV18 and TRBJ2-6; 12 bases are shared with TRBD1. Germline-derived CDR1 and CDR2 are KGHSH and LQKENI. The ends lost 2 bases at V and 1 base at J; junction bases unmatched: 6. The CDR3 runs to 19 residues. CDR3 sequence reads: CASSPKGTGGLSGANVLTF. The CDR3 DNA is TGTGCCAGCTCACCAAAGGGGACAGGGGGCTTGTCTGGGGCCAACGTCCTGACTTTC.

The CDR3 bases are TGTGCCTGGAGTCAGGGGGCCAGCAATCAGCCCCAGCATTTT. Translation gives CAWSQGASNQPQHF. J is TRBJ1-5 and V is TRBV30, with TRBD1 identical over 8 bases. Germline-derived CDR1 and CDR2 are GTSNPN and SVGIG (reference sequence). Trimming at V came to 2 bases and at J to 1 base, leaving 1 base not matched to a gene. The CDR3 has 14 residues. The full variable domain, rest sourced from reference TRBV30 and TRBJ1-5, is SQTIHQWPATLVQPVGSPLSLECTVEGTSNPNLYWYRQAAGRGLQLLFYSVGIGQISSEVPQNLSASRPQDRQFILSSKKLLLSDSGFYLCAWSQGASNQPQHFGDGTRLSIL.

The chain employs TRBV30 and TRBJ1-2; the D gene is possibly TRBD1 (5 bases). Trimming took 6 bases from V and 4 from J, leaving 9 bases between them. Germline lookup yields CDR1 GTSNPN and CDR2 SVGIG (reference sequence). The CDR3 spans 11 residues. The CDR3 DNA sequence: TGTGCCTGTCGGGGACCCTATGGCTACACCTTC. Its protein product is CACRGPYGYTF.

The DNA of the CDR3 is TGCGCCAGCAGCCGAAGCGGGACCGACTACAATGAGCAGTTCTTC. Translated: CASSRSGTDYNEQFF. The V gene is TRBV5-1, the J gene TRBJ2-1; 7 bases match TRBD2. The germline V gene encodes CDR1 SGHRS and CDR2 YFSETQ. J was trimmed by 3 bases and V by 4 bases; bases with no gene match: 7. The CDR3 sequence is 15 residues long.

The chain combines TRBV27 with TRBJ1-5; 10 bases are shared with TRBD1. CDR3 length: 17 amino acids. The V gene end was trimmed by 3 bases and the J gene end by 1 base; junction bases not matched to a gene: 6. Per germline, CDR1 MNHEY and CDR2 SMNVEV (reference sequence). Here the CDR3 reads CASSLTGGDVSNQPQHF. DNA for the CDR3: TGTGCCAGCAGTTTGACAGGGGGCGATGTGAGCAATCAGCCCCAGCATTTT.

This clone has just one count. The rearrangement uses TRBV5-1 and TRBJ2-1; the D gene is possibly TRBD2 (6 bases). The CDR3 contains 18 residues. Trimming pared 0 bases from V and 3 bases from J, leaving 19 bases between. Looked up from germline, CDR1 is SGHRS and CDR2 is YFSETQ. The CDR3 here is CASSLGRDLAGNYNEQFF. CDR3 DNA: TGCGCCAGCAGCTTGGGACGGGACCTGGCGGGAAACTACAATGAGCAGTTCTTC.

V and J are TRBV9 and TRBJ2-1; 10 bases align to TRBD2. CDR1 and CDR2 from the germline V gene are SGDLS and YYNGEE. Unmatched junction bases numbered 9, after V lost 0 bases and J lost 9 bases. There are 16 residues in the CDR3. CDR3 sequence (DNA): TGTGCCAGCAGCGTAGTACCTAGCGGGAGTCATAGTGAGCAGTTCTTC. Translated, it gives CASSVVPSGSHSEQFF.

The chain links TRBV9 to TRBJ2-3, with TRBD2 matching over 11 bases. The CDR3 extends over 17 amino acids. The germline V gene has CDR1 SGDLS and CDR2 YYNGEE. The trim removed 3 bases at V and 1 base at J, leaving 7 bases unmatched. The DNA of the CDR3 is TGTGCCAGCAGCGACGCCGGGACTAGCGGCCGCACAGATACGCAGTATTTT. This codes for CASSDAGTSGRTDTQYF.

This chain joins TRBV19 and TRBJ2-5; possibly TRBD2 for D (5 bases). The V and J ends lost 4 bases and 5 bases respectively, with 20 bases between them. The germline V gene encodes CDR1 LNHDA and CDR2 SQIVND (reference sequence). The length of the CDR3 is 16 residues. The DNA for the CDR3 is TGTGCCAGTAGTAGAACCCCCCACGGACGGAGGGAGACCCAGTACTTC. It yields the protein CASSRTPHGRRETQYF. Based on the CDR3 plus reference TRBV19 and TRBJ2-5, the full variable domain is DGGITQSPKYLFRKEGQNVTLSCEQNLNHDAMYWYRQDPGQGLRLIYYSQIVNDFQKGDIAEGYSVSREKKESFPLTVTSAQKNPTAFYLCASSRTPHGRRETQYFGPGTRLLVL.

The chain employs TRBV28 and TRBJ2-3, with 7 bases fitting TRBD2. Germline-derived CDR1 and CDR2 are MDHEN and SYDVKM. Losses at the gene ends were 2 bases for V and 7 bases for J; bases not matched to a gene: 3. The CDR3 sequence is 13 residues long. The CDR3: CASSLGLEHTQYF. Written as DNA, the CDR3 is TGTGCCAGCAGTTTAGGACTAGAACATACGCAGTATTTT.

V and J are TRBV12-5 and TRBJ2-1; TRBD1 aligns across 7 bases. V shed 4 bases, J shed 0 bases, and the junction held 6 bases outside the gene matches. Per the germline V gene, CDR1 is LGHNT and CDR2 is FRNRAP. The CDR3 is 16 amino acids. CDR3 DNA sequence: TGTGCTAGTGGTTCGGGACAGTCCAGCTCCTACAATGAGCAGTTCTTC. This encodes CASGSGQSSSYNEQFF.

The chain is built from TRBV14 and TRBJ2-7; 7 bases line up with TRBD1. The germline V gene encodes CDR1 SGHDN and CDR2 FVKESK. The CDR3 is 15 amino acids. V trimming: 0 bases; J trimming: 3 bases; junction bases outside the gene matches: 5. Here the CDR3 DNA reads TGTGCCAGCAGCCAAGAAACCAGGGGGTTCTACGAGCAGTACTTC. Translating gives CASSQETRGFYEQYF.